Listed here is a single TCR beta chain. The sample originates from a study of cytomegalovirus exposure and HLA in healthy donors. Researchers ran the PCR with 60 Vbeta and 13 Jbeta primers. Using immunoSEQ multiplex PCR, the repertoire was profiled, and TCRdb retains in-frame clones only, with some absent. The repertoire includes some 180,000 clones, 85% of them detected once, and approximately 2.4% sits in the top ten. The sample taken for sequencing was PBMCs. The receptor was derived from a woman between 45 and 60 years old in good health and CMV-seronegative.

The CDR3 bases are TGCGCCAGCAGCCAAGCTCGGACAGGAACGACTAACTATGGCTACACCTTC. This gives the protein CASSQARTGTTNYGYTF. The chain uses TRBV4-3 and TRBJ1-2; 7 nucleotides line up with TRBD1. Germline V gives CDR1 LGHNA, CDR2 YSLEER. CDR3 length: 17 amino acids. The V gene end was trimmed by 1 base and the J gene end by 0 bases; junction bases not matched to a gene: 8.